This TCR beta chain was recorded in a study of blood T cells in healthy people across ages. Deletions cut 8 bases from V and 5 bases from J, with 15 bases between. The CDR3 is 12 amino acids. The germline gives CDR1 DFQATT, CDR2 SNEGSKA (reference sequence). The study's findings and limits: It was the long-lived donors that had more naive CD4+ cells and higher diversity than aged donors.

Primers used in a second PCR of about 6 to 11 cycles were a sample-barcoded 5' primer and a J-beta primer mix. TCRdb fed the 5' RACE reads into MiXCR, producing one record per CDR3 protein. The sample holds over a million distinct CDR3 sequences, approximately 25% seen once. As regards this clonotype: Its target is not known.

In addition, the sample was reused for a study of T cells of mothers and their children.

Sequencing used blood. The chain carries TRBV20-1 and TRBJ2-5; D unresolved. The sequence derives from a girl aged 2 to 10 in good health. The CDR3 sequence is CSTPVTRETQYF. CDR3 DNA sequence: TGCAGTACCCCCGTAACCCGGGAGACCCAGTACTTC.